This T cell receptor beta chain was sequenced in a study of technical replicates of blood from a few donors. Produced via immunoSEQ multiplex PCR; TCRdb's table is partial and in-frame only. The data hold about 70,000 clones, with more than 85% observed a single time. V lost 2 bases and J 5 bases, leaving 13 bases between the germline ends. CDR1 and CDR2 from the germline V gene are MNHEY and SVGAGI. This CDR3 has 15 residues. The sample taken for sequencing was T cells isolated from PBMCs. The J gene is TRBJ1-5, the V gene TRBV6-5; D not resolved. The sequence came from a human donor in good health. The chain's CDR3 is CASSYGTGVHQPQHF. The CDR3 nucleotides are TGTGCCAGCAGTTACGGTACGGGAGTCCATCAGCCCCAGCATTTT.